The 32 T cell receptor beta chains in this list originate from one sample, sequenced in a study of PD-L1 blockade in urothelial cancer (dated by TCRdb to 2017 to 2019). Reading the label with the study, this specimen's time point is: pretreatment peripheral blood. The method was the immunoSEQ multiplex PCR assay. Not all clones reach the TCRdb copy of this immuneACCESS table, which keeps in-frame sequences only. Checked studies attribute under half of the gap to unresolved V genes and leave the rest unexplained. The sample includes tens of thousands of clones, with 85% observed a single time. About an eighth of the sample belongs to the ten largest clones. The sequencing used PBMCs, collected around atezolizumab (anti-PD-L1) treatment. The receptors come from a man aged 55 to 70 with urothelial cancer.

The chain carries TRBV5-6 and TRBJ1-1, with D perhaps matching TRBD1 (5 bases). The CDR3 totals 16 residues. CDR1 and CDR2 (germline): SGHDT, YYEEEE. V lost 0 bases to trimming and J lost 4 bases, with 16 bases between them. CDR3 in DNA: TGTGCCAGCAGCTTGGTGTCTGCAGGGAGGTCCACTGAAGCTTTCTTT. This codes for CASSLVSAGRSTEAFF.

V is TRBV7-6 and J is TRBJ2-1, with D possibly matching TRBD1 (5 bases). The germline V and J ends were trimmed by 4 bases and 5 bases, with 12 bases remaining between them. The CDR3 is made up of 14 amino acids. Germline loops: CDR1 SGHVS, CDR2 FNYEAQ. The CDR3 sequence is CASSSARTNNEQFF. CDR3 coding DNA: TGTGCCAGCAGCTCGGCCCGGACAAACAATGAGCAGTTCTTC.

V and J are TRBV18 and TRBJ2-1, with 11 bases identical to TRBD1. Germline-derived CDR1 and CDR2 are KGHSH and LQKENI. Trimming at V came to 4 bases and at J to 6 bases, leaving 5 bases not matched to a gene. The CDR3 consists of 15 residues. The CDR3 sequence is CASSLGTGGSNEQFF. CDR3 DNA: TGTGCCAGCTCACTAGGGACAGGGGGTTCCAATGAGCAGTTCTTC. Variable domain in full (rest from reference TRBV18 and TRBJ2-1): NAGVMQNPRHLVRRRGQEARLRCSPMKGHSHVYWYRQLPEEGLKFMVYLQKENIIDESGMPKERFSAEFPKEGPSILRIQQVVRGDSAAYFCASSLGTGGSNEQFFGPGTRLTVL.

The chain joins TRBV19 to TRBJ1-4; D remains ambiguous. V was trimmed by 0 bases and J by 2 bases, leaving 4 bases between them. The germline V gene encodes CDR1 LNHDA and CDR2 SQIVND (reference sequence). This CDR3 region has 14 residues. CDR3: CASSIDRTNEKLFF. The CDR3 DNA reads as TGTGCCAGTAGTATAGATCGGACTAATGAAAAACTGTTTTTT.

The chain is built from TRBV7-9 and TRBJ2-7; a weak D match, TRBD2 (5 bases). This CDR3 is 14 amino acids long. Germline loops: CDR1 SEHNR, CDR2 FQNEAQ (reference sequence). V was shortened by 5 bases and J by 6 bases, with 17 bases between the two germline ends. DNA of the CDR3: TGTGCCAGCAGCGGAGAGAGGGTTTTGGGCGAGCAGTACTTC. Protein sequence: CASSGERVLGEQYF.

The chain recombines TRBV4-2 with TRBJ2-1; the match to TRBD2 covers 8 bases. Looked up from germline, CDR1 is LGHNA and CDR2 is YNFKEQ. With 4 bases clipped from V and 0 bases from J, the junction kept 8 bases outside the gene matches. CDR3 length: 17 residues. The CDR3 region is CASSPAGVLSSYNEQFF. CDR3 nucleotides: TGTGCCAGCAGCCCAGCGGGAGTCTTAAGCTCCTACAATGAGCAGTTCTTC.

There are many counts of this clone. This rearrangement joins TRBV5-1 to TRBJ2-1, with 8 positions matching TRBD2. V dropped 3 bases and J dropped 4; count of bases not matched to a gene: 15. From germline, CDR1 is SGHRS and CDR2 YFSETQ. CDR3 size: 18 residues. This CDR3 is CASSSTSPSGGSYNEQFF. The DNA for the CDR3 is TGCGCCAGCAGCTCTACAAGTCCCAGCGGGGGTTCTTACAATGAGCAGTTCTTC.

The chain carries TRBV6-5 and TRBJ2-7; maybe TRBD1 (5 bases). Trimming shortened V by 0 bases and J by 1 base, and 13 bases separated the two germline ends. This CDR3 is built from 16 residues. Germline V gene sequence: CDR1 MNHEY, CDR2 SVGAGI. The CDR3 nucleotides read TGTGCCAGCAGTTACTCCAGACAGCTAAGATCCTACGAGCAGTACTTC. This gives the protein CASSYSRQLRSYEQYF.

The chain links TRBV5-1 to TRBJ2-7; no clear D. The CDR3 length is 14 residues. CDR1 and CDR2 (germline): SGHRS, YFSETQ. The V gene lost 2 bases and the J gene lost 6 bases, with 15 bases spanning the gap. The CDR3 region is CASSLLRNPSEQYF. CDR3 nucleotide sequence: TGCGCCAGCAGCTTACTCCGCAATCCCTCCGAGCAGTACTTC.

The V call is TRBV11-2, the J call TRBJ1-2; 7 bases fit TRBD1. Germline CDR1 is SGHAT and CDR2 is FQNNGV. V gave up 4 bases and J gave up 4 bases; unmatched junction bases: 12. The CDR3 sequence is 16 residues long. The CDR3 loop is CASSSRSGQVTYGYTF. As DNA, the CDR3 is TGTGCCAGCAGCTCACGTAGTGGACAGGTGACCTATGGCTACACCTTC.

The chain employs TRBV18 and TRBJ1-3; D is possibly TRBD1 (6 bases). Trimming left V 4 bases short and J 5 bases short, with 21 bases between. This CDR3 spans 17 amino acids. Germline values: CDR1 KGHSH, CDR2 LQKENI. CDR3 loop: CASSQNPIQGSRNTIYF. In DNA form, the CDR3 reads TGTGCCAGCTCACAGAACCCAATCCAGGGGTCGCGAAACACCATATATTTT.

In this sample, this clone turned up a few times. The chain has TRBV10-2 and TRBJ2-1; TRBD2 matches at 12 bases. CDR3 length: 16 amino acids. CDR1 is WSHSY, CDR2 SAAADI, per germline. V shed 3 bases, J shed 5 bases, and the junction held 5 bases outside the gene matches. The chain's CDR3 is CASSDQGLAGNNEQFF. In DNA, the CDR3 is TGCGCCAGCAGTGACCAAGGACTAGCGGGGAACAATGAGCAGTTCTTC.

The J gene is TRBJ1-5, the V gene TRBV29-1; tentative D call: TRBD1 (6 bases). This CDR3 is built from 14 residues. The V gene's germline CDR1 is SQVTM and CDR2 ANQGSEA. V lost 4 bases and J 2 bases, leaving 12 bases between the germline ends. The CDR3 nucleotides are TGCAGCGTTGCCAGGGGAGAGGGCAATCAGCCCCAGCATTTT. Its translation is CSVARGEGNQPQHF.

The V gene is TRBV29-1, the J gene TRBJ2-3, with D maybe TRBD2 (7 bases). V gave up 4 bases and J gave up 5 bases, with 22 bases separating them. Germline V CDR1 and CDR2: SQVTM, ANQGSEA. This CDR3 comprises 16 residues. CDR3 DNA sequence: TGCAGCGTTGGAGAGTCGTGGGGGGGCTTTTTAGATACGCAGTATTTT. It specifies CSVGESWGGFLDTQYF.

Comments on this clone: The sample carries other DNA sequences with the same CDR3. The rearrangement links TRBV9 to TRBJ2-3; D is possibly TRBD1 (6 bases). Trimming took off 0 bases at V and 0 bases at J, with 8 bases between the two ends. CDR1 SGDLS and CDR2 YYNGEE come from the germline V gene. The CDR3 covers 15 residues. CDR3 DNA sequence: TGTGCCAGCAGCGTAGTCGGGACAAGCACAGATACGCAGTATTTT. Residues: CASSVVGTSTDTQYF.

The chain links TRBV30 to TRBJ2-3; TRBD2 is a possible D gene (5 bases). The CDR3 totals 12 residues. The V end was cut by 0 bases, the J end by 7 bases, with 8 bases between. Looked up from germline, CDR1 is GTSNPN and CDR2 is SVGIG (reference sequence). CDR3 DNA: TGTGCCTGGAGTGTACGAGGGAATACGCAGTATTTT. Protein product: CAWSVRGNTQYF.

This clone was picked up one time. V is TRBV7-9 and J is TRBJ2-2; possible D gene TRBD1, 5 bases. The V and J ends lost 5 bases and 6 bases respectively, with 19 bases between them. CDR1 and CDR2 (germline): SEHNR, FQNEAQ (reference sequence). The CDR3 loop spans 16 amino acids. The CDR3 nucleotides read TGTGCCAGCAGCCGAGAGGTCAGGGTCACAGCCGGGGAGCTGTTTTTT. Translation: CASSREVRVTAGELFF.

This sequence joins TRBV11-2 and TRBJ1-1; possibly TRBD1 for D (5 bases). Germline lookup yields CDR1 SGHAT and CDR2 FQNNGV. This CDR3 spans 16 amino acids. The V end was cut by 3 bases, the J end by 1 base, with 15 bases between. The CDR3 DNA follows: TGTGCCAGCAGCTTGAAGTGGGGGGAGACGAACACTGAAGCTTTCTTT. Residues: CASSLKWGETNTEAFF.

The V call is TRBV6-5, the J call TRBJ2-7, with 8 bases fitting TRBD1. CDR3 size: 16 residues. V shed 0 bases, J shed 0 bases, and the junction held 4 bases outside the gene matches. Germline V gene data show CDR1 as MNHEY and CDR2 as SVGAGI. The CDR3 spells CASSYSGQESSYEQYF. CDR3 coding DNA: TGTGCCAGCAGTTACTCGGGACAGGAGAGCTCCTACGAGCAGTACTTC.

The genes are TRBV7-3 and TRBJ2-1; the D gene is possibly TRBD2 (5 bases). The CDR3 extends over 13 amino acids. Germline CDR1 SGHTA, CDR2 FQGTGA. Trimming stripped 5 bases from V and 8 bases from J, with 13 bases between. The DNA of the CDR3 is TGTGCCAGCAGCCACCCGTGGGGAGATGAGCAGTTCTTC. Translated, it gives CASSHPWGDEQFF.

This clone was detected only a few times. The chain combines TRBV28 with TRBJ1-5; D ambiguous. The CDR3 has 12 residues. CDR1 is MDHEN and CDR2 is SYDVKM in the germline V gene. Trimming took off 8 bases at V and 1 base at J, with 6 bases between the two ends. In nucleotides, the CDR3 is TGTGCCAGCGGAGGGAGCAATCAGCCCCAGCATTTT. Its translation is CASGGSNQPQHF.

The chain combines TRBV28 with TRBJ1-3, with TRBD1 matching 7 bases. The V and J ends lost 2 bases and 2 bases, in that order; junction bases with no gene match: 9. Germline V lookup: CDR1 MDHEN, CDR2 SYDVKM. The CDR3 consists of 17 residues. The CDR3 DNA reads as TGTGCCAGCAGTTTACATAGGGGGCGCAATACTGGAAACACCATATATTTT. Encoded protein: CASSLHRGRNTGNTIYF.

CDR3 bases: TGCGCCAGCAGCCAAGTCTCAGGCAAAAAACTGTTTTTT. As protein: CASSQVSGKKLFF. The chain combines TRBV4-3 with TRBJ1-4; no firm D call. There are 13 residues in the CDR3. The V end lost 1 base, the J end lost 9 bases, and 9 bases lay between the germline ends. Germline V lookup: CDR1 LGHNA, CDR2 YSLEER.

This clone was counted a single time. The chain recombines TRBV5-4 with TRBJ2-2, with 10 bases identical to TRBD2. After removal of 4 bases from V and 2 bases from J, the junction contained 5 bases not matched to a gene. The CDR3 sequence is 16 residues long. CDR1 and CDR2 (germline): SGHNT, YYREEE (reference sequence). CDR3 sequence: CASSPRTSGNTGELFF. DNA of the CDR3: TGTGCCAGCAGCCCCCGGACTAGCGGAAACACCGGGGAGCTGTTTTTT. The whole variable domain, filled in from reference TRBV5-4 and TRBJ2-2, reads ETGVTQSPTHLIKTRGQQVTLRCSSQSGHNTVSWYQQALGQGPQFIFQYYREEENGRGNFPPRFSGLQFPNYSSELNVNALELDDSALYLCASSPRTSGNTGELFFGEGSRLTVL.

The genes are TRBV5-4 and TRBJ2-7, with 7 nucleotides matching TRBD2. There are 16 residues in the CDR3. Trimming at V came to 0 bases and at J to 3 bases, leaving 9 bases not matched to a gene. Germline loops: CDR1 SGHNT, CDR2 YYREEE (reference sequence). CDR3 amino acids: CASSLGGRERLYEQYF. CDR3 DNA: TGTGCCAGCAGCTTGGGTGGGCGGGAGCGCCTCTACGAGCAGTACTTC. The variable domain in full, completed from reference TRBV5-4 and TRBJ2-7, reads ETGVTQSPTHLIKTRGQQVTLRCSSQSGHNTVSWYQQALGQGPQFIFQYYREEENGRGNFPPRFSGLQFPNYSSELNVNALELDDSALYLCASSLGGRERLYEQYFGPGTRLTVT.

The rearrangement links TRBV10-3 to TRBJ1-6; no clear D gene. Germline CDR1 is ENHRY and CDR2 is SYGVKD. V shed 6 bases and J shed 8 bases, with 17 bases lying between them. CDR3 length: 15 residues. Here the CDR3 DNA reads TGTGCCATCAGACTGACCGGAGAGAGAGATTCACCCCTCCACTTT. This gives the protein CAIRLTGERDSPLHF.

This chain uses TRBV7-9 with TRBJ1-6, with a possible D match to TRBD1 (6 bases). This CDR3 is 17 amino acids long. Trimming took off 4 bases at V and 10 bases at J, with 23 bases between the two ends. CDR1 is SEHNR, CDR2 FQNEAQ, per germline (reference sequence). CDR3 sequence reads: CASSSIPRPQGKSPLHF. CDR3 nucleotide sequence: TGTGCCAGCAGCTCAATCCCCCGGCCACAGGGCAAATCACCCCTCCACTTT.

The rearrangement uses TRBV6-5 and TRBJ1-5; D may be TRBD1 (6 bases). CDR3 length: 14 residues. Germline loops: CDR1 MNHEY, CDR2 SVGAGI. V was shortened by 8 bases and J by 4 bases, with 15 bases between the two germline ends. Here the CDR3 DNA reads TGTGCCAGCGCGGCGCGGGGGCTAAATCAGCCCCAGCATTTT. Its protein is CASAARGLNQPQHF.

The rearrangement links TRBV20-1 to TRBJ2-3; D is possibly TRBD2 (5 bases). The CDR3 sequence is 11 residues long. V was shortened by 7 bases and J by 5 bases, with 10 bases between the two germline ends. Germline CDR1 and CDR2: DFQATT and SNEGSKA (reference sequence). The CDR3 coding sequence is TGCAGTGGAGGAGGAGGAGATACGCAGTATTTT. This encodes CSGGGGDTQYF.

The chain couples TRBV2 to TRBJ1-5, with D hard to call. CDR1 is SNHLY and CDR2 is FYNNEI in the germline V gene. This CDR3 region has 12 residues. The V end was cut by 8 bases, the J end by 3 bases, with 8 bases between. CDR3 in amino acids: CASRRDNQPQHF. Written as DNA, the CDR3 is TGTGCCAGCCGGAGGGACAATCAGCCCCAGCATTTT.

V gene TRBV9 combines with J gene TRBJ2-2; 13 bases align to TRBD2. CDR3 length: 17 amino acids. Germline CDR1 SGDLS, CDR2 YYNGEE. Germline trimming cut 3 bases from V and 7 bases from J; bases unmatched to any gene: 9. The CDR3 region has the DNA TGTGCCAGCAGCGCAACACTAGCGGGGGGGCCCGGCGGGGAGCTGTTTTTT. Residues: CASSATLAGGPGGELFF. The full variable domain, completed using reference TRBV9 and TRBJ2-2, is DSGVTQTPKHLITATGQRVTLRCSPRSGDLSVYWYQQSLDQGLQFLIQYYNGEERAKGNILERFSAQQFPDLHSELNLSSLELGDSALYFCASSATLAGGPGGELFFGEGSRLTVL.

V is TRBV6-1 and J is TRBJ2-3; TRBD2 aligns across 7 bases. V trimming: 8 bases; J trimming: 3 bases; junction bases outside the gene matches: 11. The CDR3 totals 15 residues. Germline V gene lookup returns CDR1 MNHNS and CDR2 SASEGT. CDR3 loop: CASSEPGRGTDTQYF. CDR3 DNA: TGTGCCAGCTCCGAACCAGGGAGGGGAACAGATACGCAGTATTTT.